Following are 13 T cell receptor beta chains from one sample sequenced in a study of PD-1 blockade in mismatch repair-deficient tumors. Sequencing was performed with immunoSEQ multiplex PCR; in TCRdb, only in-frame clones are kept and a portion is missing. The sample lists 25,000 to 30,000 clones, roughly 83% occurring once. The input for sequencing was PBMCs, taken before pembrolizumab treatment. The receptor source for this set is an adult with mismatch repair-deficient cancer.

This chain's CDR3 is CASSLGTGGRTGELFF. The CDR3 DNA reads TGCGCCAGCAGCCTAGGAACAGGGGGCAGGACCGGGGAGCTGTTTTTT. This chain links TRBV5-1 with TRBJ2-2, with TRBD1 matching over 9 bases. CDR3 length: 16 residues. With 4 bases clipped from V and 5 bases from J, the junction kept 9 bases outside the gene matches. Per the germline V gene, CDR1 is SGHRS and CDR2 is YFSETQ.

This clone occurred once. The CDR3 DNA is TGTGCCAGTAGTCTCCAGTCATCTAGCACAGATACGCAGTATTTT. Translation: CASSLQSSSTDTQYF. This chain joins TRBV19 and TRBJ2-3; D is undetermined. The germline CDR1 and CDR2 sequences are LNHDA and SQIVND (reference sequence). The CDR3 runs 15 residues. With 5 bases removed from V and 0 bases from J, the gap between germline ends came to 12 bases.

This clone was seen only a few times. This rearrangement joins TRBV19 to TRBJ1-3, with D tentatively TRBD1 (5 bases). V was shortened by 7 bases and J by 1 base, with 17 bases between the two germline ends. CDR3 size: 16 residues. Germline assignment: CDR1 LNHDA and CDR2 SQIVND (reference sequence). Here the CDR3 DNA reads TGTGCCAGTATGTATTGGGGGGAACCATCTGGAAACACCATATATTTT. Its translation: CASMYWGEPSGNTIYF.

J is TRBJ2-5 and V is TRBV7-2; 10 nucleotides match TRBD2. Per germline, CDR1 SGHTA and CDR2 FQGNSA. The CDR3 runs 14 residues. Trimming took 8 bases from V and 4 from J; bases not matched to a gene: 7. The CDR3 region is CASSAGGGGETQYF. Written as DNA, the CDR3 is TGTGCCAGCTCAGCGGGAGGGGGGGGAGAGACCCAGTACTTC. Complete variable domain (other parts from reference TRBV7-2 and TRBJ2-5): GAGVSQSPSNKVTEKGKDVELRCDPISGHTALYWYRQSLGQGLEFLIYFQGNSAPDKSGLPSDRFSAERTGGSVSTLTIQRTQQEDSAVYLCASSAGGGGETQYFGPGTRLLVL.

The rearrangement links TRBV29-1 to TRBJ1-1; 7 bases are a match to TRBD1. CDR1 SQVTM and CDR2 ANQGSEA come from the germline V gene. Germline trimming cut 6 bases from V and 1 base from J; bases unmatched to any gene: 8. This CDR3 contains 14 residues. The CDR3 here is CSVEGQTRNTEAFF. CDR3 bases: TGCAGCGTCGAGGGACAGACCAGGAACACTGAAGCTTTCTTT.

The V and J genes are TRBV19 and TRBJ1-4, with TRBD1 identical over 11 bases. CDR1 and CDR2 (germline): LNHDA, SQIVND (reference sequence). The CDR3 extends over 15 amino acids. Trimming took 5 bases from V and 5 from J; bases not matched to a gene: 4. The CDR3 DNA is TGTGCCAGTAGTCCCGGACAGGGGGCGAATGAAAAACTGTTTTTT. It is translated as CASSPGQGANEKLFF.

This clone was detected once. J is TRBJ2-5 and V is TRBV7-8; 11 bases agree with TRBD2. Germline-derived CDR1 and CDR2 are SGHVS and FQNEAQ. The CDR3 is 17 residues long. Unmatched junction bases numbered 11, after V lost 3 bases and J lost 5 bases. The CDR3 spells CASSFAGSGRAPETQYF. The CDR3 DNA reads TGTGCCAGCAGCTTCGCGGGTAGCGGGAGGGCCCCGGAGACCCAGTACTTC.

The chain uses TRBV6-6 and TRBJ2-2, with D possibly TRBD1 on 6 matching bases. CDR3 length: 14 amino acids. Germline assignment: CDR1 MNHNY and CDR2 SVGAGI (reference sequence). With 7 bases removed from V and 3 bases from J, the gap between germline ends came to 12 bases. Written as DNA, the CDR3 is TGTGCCAGCAACCGGGACATACACACCGGGGAGCTGTTTTTT. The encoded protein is CASNRDIHTGELFF.

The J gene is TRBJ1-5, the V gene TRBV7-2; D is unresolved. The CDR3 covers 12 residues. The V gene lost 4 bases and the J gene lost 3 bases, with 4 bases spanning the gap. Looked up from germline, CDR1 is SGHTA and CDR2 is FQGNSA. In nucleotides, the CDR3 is TGTGCCAGCAGCTCCTACAATCAGCCCCAGCATTTT. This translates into CASSSYNQPQHF.

CDR3 in DNA: TGTGCCAGCAGTAAGGAGAGGGAGAATGAGCAGTTCTTC. This translates into CASSKERENEQFF. V usage is TRBV2 and J usage is TRBJ2-1; D may be TRBD2 (5 bases). CDR1 is SNHLY and CDR2 is FYNNEI in the germline V gene. This CDR3 comprises 13 residues. V was shortened by 5 bases and J by 7 bases, with 12 bases between the two germline ends.

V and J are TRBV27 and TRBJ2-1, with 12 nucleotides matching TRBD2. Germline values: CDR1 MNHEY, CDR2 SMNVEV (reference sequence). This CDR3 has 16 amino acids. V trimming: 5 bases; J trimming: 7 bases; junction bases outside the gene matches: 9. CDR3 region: CASSPRLAGELNEQFF. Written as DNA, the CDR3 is TGTGCCAGCAGTCCGAGACTAGCGGGAGAATTAAATGAGCAGTTCTTC.

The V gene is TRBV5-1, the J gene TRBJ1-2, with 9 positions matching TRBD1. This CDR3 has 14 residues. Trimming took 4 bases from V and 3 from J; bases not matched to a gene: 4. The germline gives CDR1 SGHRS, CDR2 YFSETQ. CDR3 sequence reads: CASSVRQGDYGYTF. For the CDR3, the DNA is TGCGCCAGCAGCGTTAGACAGGGGGACTATGGCTACACCTTC.

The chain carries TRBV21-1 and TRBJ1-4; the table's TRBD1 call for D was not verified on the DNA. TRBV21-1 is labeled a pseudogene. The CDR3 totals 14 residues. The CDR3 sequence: CASIGQVLNEKLFF. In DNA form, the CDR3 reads TGTGCCAGCATCGGTCAGGTCCTTAATGAAAAACTGTTTTTT.